Presented here are 6 T cell receptor beta chains from one specimen sequenced in a study of naive and memory T cell subsets. An equimolar mix of two oligonucleotides served as the beta constant-region primer for TRBC1 and TRBC2. TCRdb analysed the UMI-ligation and nested PCR reads with MiXCR anew, one entry per CDR3 protein. The sample includes 100,000 or so distinct CDR3 sequences, roughly 7.3% of them seen just once. Sequencing was performed on central memory CD4+ T cells from blood. The source is a human donor in good health.

This clonotype was detected only a few times. This rearrangement joins TRBV5-1 to TRBJ2-2; maybe TRBD2 (5 bases). CDR1 is SGHRS, CDR2 YFSETQ, per germline. CDR3 size: 15 residues. The ends were cut back, 3 bases at V and 5 bases at J, with 14 bases in the middle. DNA of the CDR3: TGCGCCAGCAGCTATTTACCAGAGGGAACCGGGGAGCTGTTTTTT. This encodes CASSYLPEGTGELFF.

The table lists this clonotype with many counts. The rearrangement links TRBV9 to TRBJ1-6; D gene unclear. Trimming left V 2 bases short and J 5 bases short, with 11 bases between. Looked up from germline, CDR1 is SGDLS and CDR2 is YYNGEE. This CDR3 spans 15 amino acids. DNA of the CDR3: TGTGCCAGCAGCGTCGCAGGCGACAATAATTCACCCCTCCACTTT. Its translation is CASSVAGDNNSPLHF. Together with reference TRBV9 and TRBJ1-6, the CDR3 gives the full variable domain: DSGVTQTPKHLITATGQRVTLRCSPRSGDLSVYWYQQSLDQGLQFLIQYYNGEERAKGNILERFSAQQFPDLHSELNLSSLELGDSALYFCASSVAGDNNSPLHFGNGTRLTVT.

There are many counts of this clonotype. J is TRBJ1-1 and V is TRBV5-1; D not certain. Trimming shortened V by 0 bases and J by 3 bases, and 18 bases separated the two germline ends. From germline, CDR1 is SGHRS and CDR2 YFSETQ. The CDR3 extends over 17 amino acids. The chain's CDR3 is CASSLVFVRQEDTEAFF. CDR3 nucleotides: TGCGCCAGCAGCTTGGTTTTCGTTCGGCAAGAGGACACTGAAGCTTTCTTT.

The J gene is TRBJ2-7, the V gene TRBV4-2; 11 bases are shared with TRBD2. J lost 2 bases, V lost 0 bases, and 9 bases had no gene match. Germline V gene sequence: CDR1 LGHNA, CDR2 YNFKEQ. CDR3 length equals 18 residues. CDR3 in amino acids: CASSQDPASGRNTYEQYF. The CDR3 region has the DNA TGTGCCAGCAGCCAAGATCCGGCTAGCGGGAGGAATACCTACGAGCAGTACTTC.

This chain joins TRBV29-1 and TRBJ2-4; D is unclear. Per the germline V gene, CDR1 is SQVTM and CDR2 is ANQGSEA. Trimming took 6 bases from V and 9 from J, leaving 18 bases between them. The CDR3 runs to 13 residues. The CDR3 region has the DNA TGCAGCGTCCACTGGACCGCCTGGGGCATTCAGTACTTC. Its protein is CSVHWTAWGIQYF.

This clonotype was counted ten times or more. The V gene is TRBV9, the J gene TRBJ1-1; weak D call: TRBD1 (5 bases). Germline V gene lookup returns CDR1 SGDLS and CDR2 YYNGEE. The V and J ends lost 3 bases and 11 bases respectively, with 17 bases between them. This CDR3 has 13 amino acids. CDR3 region: CASSAGDGLRAFF. CDR3 nucleotides: TGTGCCAGCAGCGCGGGGGACGGCCTCCGGGCTTTCTTT.